This T cell receptor (beta chain) was documented in a study of blood T cell repertoires in COVID-19 (dated by TCRdb to between 2020 and 2021). As for the study more broadly: Samples covering the acute and convalescent phases of COVID-19 were provided by collaborators in the United States, Italy and Spain. The repertoires were released in a freely available public database meant as a resource for research on the immune response to SARS-CoV-2. Where HLA class I and class II types were available, the types were taken from metadata supplied by the sample provider, not from assay-based typing. The samples were drawn from two sources: the first 160 participants of the ongoing ImmuneRACE study, and 1,000 to 1,500 subjects contributed by 6 global collaborators. Subjects who had been exposed to COVID-19, were actively infected with it, or had recovered from it provided the deeply sampled blood TCRbeta repertoires that made up the dataset. Nearly every sample came with metadata listing a de-identified subject ID, COVID-19 status, age in years and sex. The material from the prospective study consisted of cDNA or gDNA derived from T cells, B-cell-depleted T cells, or PBMCs. General findings and caveats noted by the study authors: The amount of clinical and demographic metadata varied by source and participant and was provided uncurated.

Collaborating institutions collected whole blood in K2EDTA tubes following their own protocols. For TCRbeta analysis, collaborators shipped samples as frozen whole blood, isolated PBMCs, or DNA extracted from either of those sample types. Trimming costs V 1 base and J 9 bases, and their ends lie 13 bases apart. There are 14 amino acids in the CDR3, from cysteine to phenylalanine inclusive. This entry keeps only the CDR3 DNA: 42 bases, framed from base 1. The germline V gene encodes CDR1 SGHTA and CDR2 FQGNSA. The immunoSEQ Assay, a bias-controlled multiplex PCR, was used to amplify TCRbeta CDR3 regions from genomic DNA. As for how the authors treated the data: The number of nucleated cells in each sample was estimated by amplification of reference gene primers within the assay. Sequence reads were collapsed and filtered to measure the absolute abundance of every unique TCRbeta CDR3 rearrangement. For each sample, productive Simpson clonality was calculated as the square root of Simpson's diversity index across productive rearrangements. TCRdb limited this immuneACCESS table to in-frame rearrangements with V and J called. A share of clones is missing; checked studies link under half to unresolved V genes, and the rest is unexplained. D and trimming were read from the DNA, whereas the V and J calls and clone size are those reported in that table. Present in this sample are some 150,000 clones, roughly 82% of which were seen just once. Jointly, the top ten make up roughly 9.8% of the sample.

With respect to this clone: This clone's antigen is unknown. No clone much larger than this one lies a single base away; base qualities are absent.

Material for sequencing was peripheral blood. The sequence joins TRBV7-2 to TRBJ2-1; confidence is insufficient to name the D gene. This receptor was taken from a woman between 45 and 65 years old with acute or convalescent COVID-19. The CDR3: CASSLDGFSGEQFF. The DNA sequence is as follows: TGTGCCAGCAGCTTAGACGGGTTCTCTGGTGAGCAGTTCTTC.